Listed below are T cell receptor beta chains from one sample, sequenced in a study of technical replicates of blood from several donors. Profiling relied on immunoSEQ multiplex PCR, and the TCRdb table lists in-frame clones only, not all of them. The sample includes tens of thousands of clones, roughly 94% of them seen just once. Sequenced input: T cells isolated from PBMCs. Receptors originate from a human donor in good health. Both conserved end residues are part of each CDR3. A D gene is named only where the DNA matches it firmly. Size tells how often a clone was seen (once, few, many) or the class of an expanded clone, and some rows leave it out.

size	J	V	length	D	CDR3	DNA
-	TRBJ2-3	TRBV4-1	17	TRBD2	CASSQRPLADRTDTQYF	TGCGCCAGCAGCCAACGACCTCTAGCGGACCGCACAGATACGCAGTATTTT
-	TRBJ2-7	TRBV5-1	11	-	CASRGDYEQYF	TGCGCCAGCAGGGGAGACTACGAGCAGTACTTC
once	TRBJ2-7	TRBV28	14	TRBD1	CAANQGTAYYEQYF	TGTGCCGCTAATCAAGGGACAGCCTACTACGAGCAGTACTTC
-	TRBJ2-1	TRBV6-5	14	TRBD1	CASSYSQGAYEQFF	TGTGCCAGCAGTTACTCCCAGGGGGCGTATGAGCAGTTCTTC
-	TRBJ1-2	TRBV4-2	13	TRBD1	CASSQQTGAIYTF	TGTGCCAGCAGCCAGCAGACAGGGGCGATTTACACCTTC
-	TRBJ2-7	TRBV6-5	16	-	CASSYSKFSGSYEQYF	TGTGCCAGCAGTTACTCGAAATTTAGTGGCTCCTACGAGCAGTACTTC
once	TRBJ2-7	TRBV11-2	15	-	CASSLSVDFSYEQYF	TGTGCCAGCAGCTTATCAGTGGACTTCTCCTACGAGCAGTACTTC
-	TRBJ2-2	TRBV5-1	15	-	CASSLVEVSAGELFF	TGCGCCAGCAGCTTGGTGGAGGTGTCCGCCGGGGAGCTGTTTTTT
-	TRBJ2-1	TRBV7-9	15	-	CASSPSESSYNEQFF	TGTGCCAGCAGTCCTTCGGAGAGCTCCTACAATGAGCAGTTCTTC
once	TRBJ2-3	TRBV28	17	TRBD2	CASSFPLGLADTDTQYF	TGTGCCAGCAGTTTTCCCTTGGGACTAGCGGACACAGATACGCAGTATTTT
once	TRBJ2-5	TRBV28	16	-	CASSLIFQGIQETQYF	TGTGCCAGCAGTTTAATTTTCCAGGGGATCCAAGAGACCCAGTACTTC
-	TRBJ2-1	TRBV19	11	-	CASSIGLEQFF	TGTGCCAGTAGTATAGGGCTTGAGCAGTTCTTC
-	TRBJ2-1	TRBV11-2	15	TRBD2	CASSSPTSAHNEQFF	TGTGCCAGCAGCTCTCCGACTAGCGCCCACAATGAGCAGTTCTTC
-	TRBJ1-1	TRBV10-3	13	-	CAISGVAGTEAFF	TGTGCCATCAGTGGGGTAGCCGGCACTGAAGCTTTCTTT
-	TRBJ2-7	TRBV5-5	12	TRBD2	CASSAGVYEQYF	TGTGCCAGCAGCGCGGGGGTCTACGAGCAGTACTTC
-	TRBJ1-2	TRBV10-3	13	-	CAISESFGDGYTF	TGTGCCATCAGTGAGTCATTCGGGGATGGCTACACCTTC
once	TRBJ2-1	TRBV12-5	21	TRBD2	CASGLVRSGTRVQPSYNEQFF	TGTGCTAGTGGTTTGGTACGCTCGGGGACTAGAGTTCAACCCTCCTACAATGAGCAGTTCTTC
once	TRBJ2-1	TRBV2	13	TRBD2	CASLAEAYNEQFF	TGTGCCAGCCTAGCGGAGGCCTACAATGAGCAGTTCTTC
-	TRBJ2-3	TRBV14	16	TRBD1	CASSTGTGSFTDTQYF	TGTGCCAGCAGCACAGGGACAGGAAGTTTCACAGATACGCAGTATTTT
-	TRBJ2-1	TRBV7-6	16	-	CASSSRALPPHNEQFF	TGTGCCAGCAGCTCCCGCGCCCTCCCTCCCCACAATGAGCAGTTCTTC
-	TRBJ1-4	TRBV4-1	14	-	CASSQAGVGEKLFF	TGCGCCAGCAGCCAAGCAGGGGTTGGAGAAAAACTGTTTTTT
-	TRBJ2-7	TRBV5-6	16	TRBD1	CASSRDRGNLRSEQYF	TGTGCCAGCAGCCGGGACAGGGGCAATCTCAGGTCCGAGCAGTACTTC
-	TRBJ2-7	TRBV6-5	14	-	CASSPSGHNYEQYF	TGTGCCAGCAGCCCCTCAGGACACAACTACGAGCAGTACTTC
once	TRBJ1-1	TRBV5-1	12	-	CASSSPGGDHFF	TGCGCCAGCAGCTCGCCAGGAGGGGACCATTTCTTT
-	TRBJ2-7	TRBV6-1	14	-	CASRMGTWGYEQYF	TGTGCCAGCAGGATGGGGACTTGGGGCTACGAGCAGTACTTC
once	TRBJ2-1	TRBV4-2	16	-	CASSQAGTTSYNEQFF	TGTGCCAGCAGCCAGGCAGGGACAACTAGCTACAATGAGCAGTTCTTC
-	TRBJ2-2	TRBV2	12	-	CASTGITGELFF	TGTGCCAGTACCGGGATCACCGGGGAGCTGTTTTTT
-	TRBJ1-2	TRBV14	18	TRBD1	CASSQAPGQGVLYYGYTF	TGTGCCAGCAGCCAAGCTCCGGGACAGGGAGTGTTATACTATGGCTACACCTTC
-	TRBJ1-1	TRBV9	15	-	CASSVGRQVNTEAFF	TGTGCCAGCAGCGTAGGACGCCAGGTGAACACTGAAGCTTTCTTT
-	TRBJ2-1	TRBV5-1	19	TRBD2	CASSLETAGLAGGYNEQFF	TGCGCCAGCAGCTTAGAAACCGCGGGACTAGCGGGAGGTTACAATGAGCAGTTCTTC
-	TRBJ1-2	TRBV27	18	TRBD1	CASSLLGPRDRGMGGYTF	TGTGCCAGCAGTTTATTAGGCCCAAGGGACAGGGGTATGGGTGGCTACACCTTC
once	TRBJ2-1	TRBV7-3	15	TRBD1	CASSYRDRLVNEQFF	TGTGCCAGCAGCTATCGGGACAGGCTTGTTAATGAGCAGTTCTTC
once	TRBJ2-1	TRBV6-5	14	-	CASSYWGDYNEQFF	TGTGCCAGCAGTTATTGGGGAGACTACAATGAGCAGTTCTTC
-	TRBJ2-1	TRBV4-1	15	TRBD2	CASSLGLAGHNEQFF	TGCGCCAGCAGCCTGGGACTAGCGGGACACAATGAGCAGTTCTTC